The 8 T cell receptor beta chains presented below share a single source sample, sequenced in a study of T cell changes during pregnancy in multiple sclerosis. Profiling relied on immunoSEQ multiplex PCR, and the TCRdb table lists in-frame clones only, not all of them. The sample lists around 99,000 clones, about nine tenths occurring once. The starting material was peripheral blood, obtained in the third trimester of pregnancy. Source of these receptors: a female donor in good health, enrolled as a control in a pregnancy study.

The rearrangement uses TRBV7-2 and TRBJ2-6; no clear D. V lost 1 base and J lost 5, with 9 bases in between. The CDR3 extends over 15 amino acids. Germline V gene lookup returns CDR1 SGHTA and CDR2 FQGNSA. The CDR3 region has the DNA TGTGCCAGCAGCTTAGTCCCACAAAGGGCCAACGTCCTGACTTTC. It translates to CASSLVPQRANVLTF.

There are a few counts of this clone. The chain carries TRBV7-2 and TRBJ2-7, with D perhaps matching TRBD1 (5 bases). CDR1 and CDR2 from the germline V gene are SGHTA and FQGNSA. Trimming removed 1 base at V and 4 bases at J, with 14 bases between. The CDR3 sequence is 15 residues long. The CDR3 loop reads CASSLGARVGYEQYF. The CDR3 DNA is TGTGCCAGCAGCTTAGGGGCCAGGGTGGGGTACGAGCAGTACTTC. The full variable domain, in which reference TRBV7-2 and TRBJ2-7 provide the parts outside the CDR3, is GAGVSQSPSNKVTEKGKDVELRCDPISGHTALYWYRQSLGQGLEFLIYFQGNSAPDKSGLPSDRFSAERTGGSVSTLTIQRTQQEDSAVYLCASSLGARVGYEQYFGPGTRLTVT.

This clone was picked up a small number of times. The rearrangement joins TRBV11-2 to TRBJ1-1; D uncertain. Trimming removed 4 bases from V and 1 base from J, with 13 bases in between. CDR1 SGHAT and CDR2 FQNNGV come from the germline V gene. The CDR3 spans 15 residues. CDR3: CASSYPGVANTEAFF. DNA for the CDR3: TGTGCCAGCAGCTATCCGGGTGTCGCGAACACTGAAGCTTTCTTT.

V usage is TRBV9 and J usage is TRBJ2-7; no clear D gene. The CDR3 contains 14 residues. V lost 0 bases to trimming and J lost 0 bases, with 7 bases between them. The germline gives CDR1 SGDLS, CDR2 YYNGEE. This chain's CDR3 is CASSVGATSYEQYF. The CDR3 nucleotides read TGTGCCAGCAGCGTAGGGGCCACCTCCTACGAGCAGTACTTC.

The chain combines TRBV10-3 with TRBJ2-3, with no clear D. The length of the CDR3 is 13 residues. The V and J ends lost 4 bases and 3 bases respectively, with 8 bases between them. Germline V gene lookup returns CDR1 ENHRY and CDR2 SYGVKD. In DNA, the CDR3 is TGTGCCATCAGTGCCCTAGATACAGATACGCAGTATTTT. It translates to CAISALDTDTQYF.

The chain couples TRBV2 to TRBJ2-1; weak D call: TRBD1 (6 bases). CDR1 is SNHLY and CDR2 is FYNNEI in the germline V gene. Trimming stripped 5 bases from V and 6 bases from J, with 17 bases between. The CDR3 runs to 15 residues. The CDR3 sequence is CASSPRRGDLNEQFF. CDR3 in DNA: TGTGCCAGCAGTCCTCGCAGGGGAGACCTCAATGAGCAGTTCTTC.

The chain has TRBV6-5 and TRBJ1-5; no clear D gene. This CDR3 is 11 amino acids long. V lost 8 bases and J lost 7, with 9 bases in between. CDR1 is MNHEY and CDR2 is SVGAGI in the germline V gene. The CDR3 region has the DNA TGTGCCAGCGGCAGCGGGCAGCCCCAGCATTTT. Protein sequence: CASGSGQPQHF.

This chain links TRBV7-2 with TRBJ1-2, with no clear D. Germline CDR1 reads SGHTA; CDR2 reads FQGNSA. The CDR3 spans 15 residues. Trimming removed 1 base at V and 2 bases at J, with 11 bases between. The CDR3 bases are TGTGCCAGCAGCTTAGGGCAGGCTGAGAACTATGGCTACACCTTC. It is translated as CASSLGQAENYGYTF.